This T cell receptor (beta chain) was profiled in a study of T cell responses to AZD1222 COVID-19 vaccine. The CDR3 length is 14 residues. Germline CDR1 LGHNT, CDR2 FRNRAP. V lost 6 bases and J lost 3; bases outside the gene matches: 4. Sequencing used immunoSEQ multiplex PCR; TCRdb keeps in-frame clones, though not all of them. The data contain about 160,000 clones, about 90% of them singletons. The specimen was peripheral blood, collected 28 days after the second AZD1222 dose. The clonotype comes from an adult who received the AZD1222 COVID-19 vaccine. The gene calls are TRBV12-5 and TRBJ1-4; TRBD1 matches 7 bases. Written as DNA, the CDR3 is TGTGCTAGTGGCCCGGGACAGCCTAATGAAAAACTGTTTTTT. Protein sequence: CASGPGQPNEKLFF.